These T cell receptor beta chains were read from a single sample in a study of human T cells and chemical hapten exposure. Using its own MiXCR run on the RACE reads, TCRdb lists one record per CDR3 protein. The data show around 80,000 distinct CDR3 sequences, around 8.7% seen once. Material: whole blood. These receptors all come from a male donor in good health. Some clones in this sample may be carry-over from other donors' samples. The CDR3 runs from the conserved cysteine through the conserved F or W. D genes are given only for firm matches. For some rows the clone size is stated as once, few or many, or as a class when expanded; others skip it.

>many|TRBV6-2/TRBV6-3|NA|TRBJ1-1
TGTGCCAGCAGTTACCAGGGTTCGTCGGAAGCTTTCTTT
CASSYQGSSEAFF
>NA|TRBV12-5|NA|TRBJ1-1
TGTGCTAGTGGTTTCGGAACTGAAGCTTTCTTT
CASGFGTEAFF
>NA|TRBV7-9|NA|TRBJ1-4
TGTGCCAGCAGCTTAGCGGAAAGCCTTGGCGAAAAACTGTTTTTT
CASSLAESLGEKLFF
>NA|TRBV25-1|NA|TRBJ2-7
TGTGCCAGCAGTGCCACGGGCCTCTACGAGCAGTACTTC
CASSATGLYEQYF
>NA|TRBV7-6|NA|TRBJ2-3
TGTGCCAGCAGCTTTGGTACGGGAGGCACAGATACGCAGTATTTT
CASSFGTGGTDTQYF
>few|TRBV29-1|TRBD2|TRBJ2-1
TGCAGCGTTGAACCCCTAGCGGGAGACTACAATGAGCAGTTCTTC
CSVEPLAGDYNEQFF
>NA|TRBV20-1|NA|TRBJ2-3
TGCAGTGCTAGTGGGCTCGGGAGTCCAGATACGCAGTATTTT
CSASGLGSPDTQYF
>few|TRBV5-4|NA|TRBJ2-7
TGTGCCAGCAGCTTCATGTGGGGTTCCTACGAGCAGTACTTC
CASSFMWGSYEQYF
>NA|TRBV7-6|TRBD1|TRBJ1-6
TGTGCCAGCAGTCCCCTCCGGGGACAGTTTAATTCACCCCTCCACTTT
CASSPLRGQFNSPLHF
>once|TRBV27|TRBD2|TRBJ2-7
TGTGCCAGCAGTACCGTACGGGCGGGAGACGAGCAGTACTTC
CASSTVRAGDEQYF
>NA|TRBV20-1|NA|TRBJ1-5
TGCAGTGCCCTGGACAACTATAGCAATCAGCCCCAGCATTTT
CSALDNYSNQPQHF
>many|TRBV18|TRBD1|TRBJ2-7
TGTGCCAGCTCGCTCGAGACAGGGACCCACGAGCAGTACTTC
CASSLETGTHEQYF
>few|TRBV6-1|TRBD1|TRBJ1-5
TGTGCCAGCAGTGAAGCAGCCACAGGGGGCGCGATGTTTCAGCCCCAGCATTTT
CASSEAATGGAMFQPQHF
>NA|TRBV25-1|TRBD1|TRBJ1-1
TGTGCCAGCAGTGAATTGGGGACAGGGAGTTACACTGAAGCTTTCTTT
CASSELGTGSYTEAFF
>NA|TRBV15|NA|TRBJ2-1
TGTGCCACCAGCAGAGAAGGTGAGCAGTTCTTC
CATSREGEQFF
>NA|TRBV7-9|TRBD1|TRBJ2-1
TGTGCCAGCAGCCTCCGGACAGGGAATTTGCATGAGCAGTTCTTC
CASSLRTGNLHEQFF
>NA|TRBV2|NA|TRBJ1-2
TGTGCCAGCAGCGTGGACAGTGCGGGTACCTATGGCTACACCTTC
CASSVDSAGTYGYTF
>few|TRBV27|NA|TRBJ1-2
TGTGCCAGCAGTTCGAGACAGGTCCCCCTCTATGGCTACACCTTC
CASSSRQVPLYGYTF
>NA|TRBV6-5|NA|TRBJ1-3
TGTGCCAGCAGTTACTCCCCCCGAGGGGAAACTGGAAACACCATATATTTT
CASSYSPRGETGNTIYF
>few|TRBV4-1|NA|TRBJ2-7
TGCGCCAGCAGCCAAGACGACGGTTACAGGGCCTACGAGCAGTACTTC
CASSQDDGYRAYEQYF
>many|TRBV7-2|TRBD1|TRBJ1-1
TGTGCCAGCAGCTTAGGGGGGACAGTGAACACTGAAGCTTTCTTT
CASSLGGTVNTEAFF
>NA|TRBV27|NA|TRBJ2-2
TGTGCCAGCAGTTTGCGGACAGAGTGGAACACCGGGGAGCTGGTTTTT
CASSLRTEWNTGELVF
>many|TRBV18|TRBD2|TRBJ2-3
TGTGCCAGCTCACCAACTAGCGGGGGTGCCACAGATACGCAGTATTTT
CASSPTSGGATDTQYF
>many|TRBV6-5|NA|TRBJ1-2
TGTGCCAGCAGTCCAAGTTCCCGCGGCTACACCTTC
CASSPSSRGYTF
>few|TRBV12-3/TRBV12-4|NA|TRBJ2-1
TGTGCCAGCAGTTCCAATACGAACAATGAGCAGTTCTTC
CASSSNTNNEQFF
>NA|TRBV15|TRBD2|TRBJ2-2
TGTGCCACCAGCTCCCAGCGGGGGCCCAACACCGGGGAGCTGTTTTTT
CATSSQRGPNTGELFF
>few|TRBV7-8|TRBD1|TRBJ2-5
TGTGCCAGCAGCTTTCGACGGACAGGGCCACAAGAGACCCAGTACTTC
CASSFRRTGPQETQYF
>NA|TRBV4-3|NA|TRBJ1-2
TGCGCCAGCAGCCAAACCTCAGGCTATGGCTACACCTTC
CASSQTSGYGYTF
>NA|TRBV27|NA|TRBJ1-1
TGTGCCACCGAGGACGGGACTGAAGCTTTCTTT
CATEDGTEAFF